Below, one T cell receptor (beta chain) is given with its context. The antigen is undetermined. The data stem from a study of identical twins. Study-wide points: Invariant cells of the MAIT and iNKT types might have partly distorted the zero-insertion analyses.

CDR3 length equals 13 residues. Trimming pared 5 bases from V and 6 bases from J, leaving 13 bases between. cDNA carried unique molecular identifiers, and a universal primer site was added by template switching. TCRdb ran MiXCR on the 5' RACE reads and lists one entry per CDR3 protein. Here the sample spans 540,000 or so distinct CDR3 sequences, about a fifth being singletons. The same data also contributed to another study, on yellow fever vaccine responses in identical twins.

The chain is built from TRBV12-3 or TRBV12-4 and TRBJ1-2; D call uncertain. The specimen was CD4+ T cells sorted from blood. The sequence derives from a woman in her late teens or twenties in good health. CDR3 sequence: CASSLQSWDGYTF. The CDR3 bases are TGTGCCAGCAGTCTCCAATCTTGGGATGGCTACACCTTC.